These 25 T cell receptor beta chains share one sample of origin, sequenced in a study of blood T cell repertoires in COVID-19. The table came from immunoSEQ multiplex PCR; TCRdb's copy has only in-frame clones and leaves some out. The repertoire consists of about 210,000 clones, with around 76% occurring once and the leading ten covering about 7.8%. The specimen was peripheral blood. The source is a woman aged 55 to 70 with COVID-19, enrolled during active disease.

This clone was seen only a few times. The CDR3 sequence is CASSLSPRVHEQYF. The CDR3 nucleotides are TGTGCCAGCAGCCTCAGCCCTAGAGTCCACGAGCAGTACTTC. The rearrangement joins TRBV7-2 to TRBJ2-7; D gene unclear. CDR3 length equals 14 residues. V shed 5 bases and J shed 5 bases, with 16 bases lying between them. In germline, CDR1 is SGHTA, CDR2 FQGNSA.

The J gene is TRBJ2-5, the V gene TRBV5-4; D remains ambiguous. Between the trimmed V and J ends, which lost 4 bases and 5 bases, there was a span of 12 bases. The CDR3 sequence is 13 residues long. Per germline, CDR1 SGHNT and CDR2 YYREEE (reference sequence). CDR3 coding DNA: TGTGCCAGCAGCAGAGAAAGAGCCGAGACCCAGTACTTC. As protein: CASSRERAETQYF.

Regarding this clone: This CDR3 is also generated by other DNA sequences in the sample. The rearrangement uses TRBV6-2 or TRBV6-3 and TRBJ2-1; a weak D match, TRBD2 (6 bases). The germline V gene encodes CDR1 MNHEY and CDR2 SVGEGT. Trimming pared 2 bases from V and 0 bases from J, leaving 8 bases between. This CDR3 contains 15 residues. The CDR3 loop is CASSYRGSSYNEQFF. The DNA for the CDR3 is TGTGCCAGCAGTTACCGGGGGAGCTCCTACAATGAGCAGTTCTTC.

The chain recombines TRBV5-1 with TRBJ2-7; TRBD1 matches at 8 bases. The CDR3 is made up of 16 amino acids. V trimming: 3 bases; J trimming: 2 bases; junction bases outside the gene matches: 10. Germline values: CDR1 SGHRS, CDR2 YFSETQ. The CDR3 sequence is CASSSNTQGATYEQYF. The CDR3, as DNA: TGCGCCAGCAGCTCAAATACTCAGGGGGCGACCTACGAGCAGTACTTC.

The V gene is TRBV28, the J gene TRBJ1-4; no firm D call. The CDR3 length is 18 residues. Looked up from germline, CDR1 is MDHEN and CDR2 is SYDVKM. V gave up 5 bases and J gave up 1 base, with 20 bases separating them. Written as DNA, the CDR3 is TGTGCCAGCAGTCCACCCCCCGTAGGAGTAGGAACTAATGAAAAACTGTTTTTT. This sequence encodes CASSPPPVGVGTNEKLFF.

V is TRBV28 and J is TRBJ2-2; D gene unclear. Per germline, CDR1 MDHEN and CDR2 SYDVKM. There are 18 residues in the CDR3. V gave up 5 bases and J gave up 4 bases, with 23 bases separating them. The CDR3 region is CASSRYTSSPSGTGELFF. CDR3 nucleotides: TGTGCCAGCAGTCGATATACATCCTCTCCTTCGGGCACCGGGGAGCTGTTTTTT.

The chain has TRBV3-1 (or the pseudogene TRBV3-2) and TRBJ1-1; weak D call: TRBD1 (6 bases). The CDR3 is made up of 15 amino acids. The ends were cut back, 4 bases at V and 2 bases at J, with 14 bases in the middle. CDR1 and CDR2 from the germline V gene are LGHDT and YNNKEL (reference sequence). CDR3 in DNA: TGTGCCAGCAGCCCGAATTACAGGGTAAACACTGAAGCTTTCTTT. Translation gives CASSPNYRVNTEAFF.

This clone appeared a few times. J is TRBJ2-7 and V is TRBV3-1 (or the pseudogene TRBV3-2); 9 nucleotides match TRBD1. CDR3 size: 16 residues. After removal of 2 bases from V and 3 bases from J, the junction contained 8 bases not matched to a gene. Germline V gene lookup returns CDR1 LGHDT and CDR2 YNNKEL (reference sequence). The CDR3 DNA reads TGTGCCAGCAGCCAAAGGTCGACGACAGGGGGCTACGAGCAGTACTTC. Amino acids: CASSQRSTTGGYEQYF.

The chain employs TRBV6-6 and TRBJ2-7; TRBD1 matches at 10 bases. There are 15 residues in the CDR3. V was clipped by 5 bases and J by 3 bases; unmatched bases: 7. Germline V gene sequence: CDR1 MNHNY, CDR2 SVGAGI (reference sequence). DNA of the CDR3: TGTGCCAGCAGTACGAGGACAGGGGGAAGCTACGAGCAGTACGTC. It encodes CASSTRTGGSYEQYV.

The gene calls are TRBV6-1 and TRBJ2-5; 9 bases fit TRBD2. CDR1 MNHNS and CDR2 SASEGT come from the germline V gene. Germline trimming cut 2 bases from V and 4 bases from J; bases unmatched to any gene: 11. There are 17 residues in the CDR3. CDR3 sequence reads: CASSEPGWRGGPETQYF. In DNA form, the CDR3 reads TGTGCCAGCAGTGAACCTGGTTGGCGGGGGGGCCCAGAGACCCAGTACTTC.

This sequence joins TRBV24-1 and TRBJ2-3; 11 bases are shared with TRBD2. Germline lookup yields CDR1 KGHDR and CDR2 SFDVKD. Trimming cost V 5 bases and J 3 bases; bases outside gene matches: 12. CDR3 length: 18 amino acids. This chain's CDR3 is CATSATTSGSWETDTQYF. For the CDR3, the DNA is TGTGCCACCAGTGCTACTACTAGCGGGAGTTGGGAGACAGATACGCAGTATTTT.

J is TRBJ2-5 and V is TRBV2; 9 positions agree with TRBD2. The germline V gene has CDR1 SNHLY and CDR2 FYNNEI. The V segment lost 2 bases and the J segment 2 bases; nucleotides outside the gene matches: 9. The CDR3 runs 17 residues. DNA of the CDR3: TGTGCCAGCAGTGAAAGTCTAGCGGGGTATGATCAAGAGACCCAGTACTTC. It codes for CASSESLAGYDQETQYF.

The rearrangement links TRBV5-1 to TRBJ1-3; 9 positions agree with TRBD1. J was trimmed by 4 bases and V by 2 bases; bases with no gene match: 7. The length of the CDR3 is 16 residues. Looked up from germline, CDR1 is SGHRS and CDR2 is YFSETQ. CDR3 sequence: CASSFGTGLFGNTIYF. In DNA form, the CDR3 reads TGCGCCAGCAGCTTCGGGACAGGGTTGTTCGGAAACACCATATATTTT.

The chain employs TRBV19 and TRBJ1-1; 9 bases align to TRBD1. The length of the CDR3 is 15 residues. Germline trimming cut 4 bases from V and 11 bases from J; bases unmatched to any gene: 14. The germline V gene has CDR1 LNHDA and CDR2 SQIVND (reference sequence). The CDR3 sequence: CASSTRDAGQGWAFF. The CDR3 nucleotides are TGTGCCAGTAGTACAAGAGACGCGGGACAGGGCTGGGCTTTCTTT.

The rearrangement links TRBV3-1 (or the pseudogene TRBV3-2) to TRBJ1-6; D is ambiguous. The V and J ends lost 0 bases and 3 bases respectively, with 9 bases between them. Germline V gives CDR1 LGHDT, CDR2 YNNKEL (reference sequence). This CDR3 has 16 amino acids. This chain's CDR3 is CASSQDVTVYNSPLHF. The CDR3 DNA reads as TGTGCCAGCAGCCAAGATGTCACAGTCTATAATTCACCCCTCCACTTT.

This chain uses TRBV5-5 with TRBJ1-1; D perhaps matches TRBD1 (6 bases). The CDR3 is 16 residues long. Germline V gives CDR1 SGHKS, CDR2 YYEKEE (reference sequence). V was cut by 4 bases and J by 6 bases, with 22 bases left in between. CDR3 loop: CASSPTSQGVFSEAFF. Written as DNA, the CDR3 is TGTGCCAGCAGCCCCACTTCACAGGGCGTTTTTTCTGAAGCTTTCTTT.

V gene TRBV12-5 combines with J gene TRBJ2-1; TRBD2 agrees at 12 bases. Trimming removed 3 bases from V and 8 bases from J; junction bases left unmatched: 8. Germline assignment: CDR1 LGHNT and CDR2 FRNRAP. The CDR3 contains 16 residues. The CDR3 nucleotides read TGTGCTAGTGGTTTTAGTAGACTAGCGGGAGTCGATGAGCAGTTCTTC. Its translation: CASGFSRLAGVDEQFF. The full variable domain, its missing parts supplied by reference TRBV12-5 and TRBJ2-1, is DARVTQTPRHKVTEMGQEVTMRCQPILGHNTVFWYRQTMMQGLELLAYFRNRAPLDDSGMPKDRFSAEMPDATLATLKIQPSEPRDSAVYFCASGFSRLAGVDEQFFGPGTRLTVL.

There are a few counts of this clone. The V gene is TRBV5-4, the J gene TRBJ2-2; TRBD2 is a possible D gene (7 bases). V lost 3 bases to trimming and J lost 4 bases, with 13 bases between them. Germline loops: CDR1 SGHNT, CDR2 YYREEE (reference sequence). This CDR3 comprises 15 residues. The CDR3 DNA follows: TGTGCCAGCAGCTGGGGGGGGCAGGGCACCGGGGAGCTGTTTTTT. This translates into CASSWGGQGTGELFF.

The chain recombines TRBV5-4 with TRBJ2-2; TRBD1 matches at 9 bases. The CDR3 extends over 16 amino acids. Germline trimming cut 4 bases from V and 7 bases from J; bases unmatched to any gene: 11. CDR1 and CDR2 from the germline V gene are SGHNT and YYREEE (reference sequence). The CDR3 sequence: CASSKGQGRSVGELFF. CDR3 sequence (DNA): TGTGCCAGCAGCAAAGGACAGGGGCGTTCAGTCGGGGAGCTGTTTTTT.

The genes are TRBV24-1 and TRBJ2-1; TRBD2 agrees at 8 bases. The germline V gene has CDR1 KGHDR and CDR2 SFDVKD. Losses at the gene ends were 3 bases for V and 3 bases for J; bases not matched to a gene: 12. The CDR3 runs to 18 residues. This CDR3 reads CATSDRPSRGALYNEQFF. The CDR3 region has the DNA TGTGCCACCAGTGATCGACCCTCGCGGGGGGCCCTCTACAATGAGCAGTTCTTC.

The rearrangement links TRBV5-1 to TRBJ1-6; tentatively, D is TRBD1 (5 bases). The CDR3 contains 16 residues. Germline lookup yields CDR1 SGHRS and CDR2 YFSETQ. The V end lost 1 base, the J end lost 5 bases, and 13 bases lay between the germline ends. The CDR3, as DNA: TGCGCCAGCAGCTTGTCAGTGAACAGGAATAATTCACCCCTCCACTTT. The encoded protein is CASSLSVNRNNSPLHF. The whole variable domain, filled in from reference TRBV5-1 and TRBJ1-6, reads KAGVTQTPRYLIKTRGQQVTLSCSPISGHRSVSWYQQTPGQGLQFLFEYFSETQRNKGNFPGRFSGRQFSNSRSEMNVSTLELGDSALYLCASSLSVNRNNSPLHFGNGTRLTVT.

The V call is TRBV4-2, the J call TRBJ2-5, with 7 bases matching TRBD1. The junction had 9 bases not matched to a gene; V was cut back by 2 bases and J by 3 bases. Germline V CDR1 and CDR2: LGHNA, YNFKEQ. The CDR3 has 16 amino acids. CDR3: CASSQMGQFTKETQYF. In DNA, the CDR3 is TGTGCCAGCAGCCAAATGGGACAGTTTACGAAAGAGACCCAGTACTTC.

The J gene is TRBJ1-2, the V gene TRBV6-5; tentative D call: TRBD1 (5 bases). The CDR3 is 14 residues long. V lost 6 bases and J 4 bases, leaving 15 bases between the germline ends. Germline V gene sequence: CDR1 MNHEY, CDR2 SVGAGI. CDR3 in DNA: TGTGCCAGCAGCTTCCAGAGACAGCCCTATGGCTACACCTTC. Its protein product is CASSFQRQPYGYTF.

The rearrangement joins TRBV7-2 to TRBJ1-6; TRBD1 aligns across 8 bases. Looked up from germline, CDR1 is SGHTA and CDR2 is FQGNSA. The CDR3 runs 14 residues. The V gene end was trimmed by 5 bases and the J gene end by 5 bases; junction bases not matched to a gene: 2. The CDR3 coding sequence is TGTGCCAGCAGCGTGGGACAGGATAATTCACCCCTCCACTTT. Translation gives CASSVGQDNSPLHF.

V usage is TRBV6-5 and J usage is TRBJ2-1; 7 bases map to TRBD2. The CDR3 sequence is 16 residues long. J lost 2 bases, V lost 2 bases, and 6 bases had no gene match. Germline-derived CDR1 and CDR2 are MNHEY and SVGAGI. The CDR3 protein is CASSYGRDYTYNEQFF. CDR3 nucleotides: TGTGCCAGCAGTTACGGCCGGGACTACACCTACAATGAGCAGTTCTTC.